The clone carrying this TCR beta chain was observed a handful of times. Its target is not known. This specimen belongs to a study of cytomegalovirus exposure and HLA in healthy donors. Whole-study context: The same platform was used for the 120 validation repertoires and the approximately 670 first-cohort repertoires, a later analysis reported.

Study results and limitations: The study designated about 180 TCR beta chains cytomegalovirus-associated. A few CMV-associated chains proved CMV antigen-specific in vitro.

V shed 1 base and J shed 9 bases, with 10 bases lying between them. The CDR3 length is 13 residues. Per germline, CDR1 SGHTA and CDR2 FQGNSA. The protocol was immunoSEQ multiplex PCR, while the TCRdb copy is restricted to in-frame clones and leaves out a portion. Seen here are about 360,000 clones, just over 85% observed once, and the top ten hold roughly 0.83%. The TCR originated in a woman under 30 in good health and CMV-seronegative. The sequenced sample consisted of PBMCs. The V gene is TRBV7-2, the J gene TRBJ1-5, with D hard to call. The CDR3 spells CASSLGSGSPQHF. CDR3 nucleotides: TGTGCCAGCAGCTTAGGGTCGGGGTCGCCCCAGCATTTT.